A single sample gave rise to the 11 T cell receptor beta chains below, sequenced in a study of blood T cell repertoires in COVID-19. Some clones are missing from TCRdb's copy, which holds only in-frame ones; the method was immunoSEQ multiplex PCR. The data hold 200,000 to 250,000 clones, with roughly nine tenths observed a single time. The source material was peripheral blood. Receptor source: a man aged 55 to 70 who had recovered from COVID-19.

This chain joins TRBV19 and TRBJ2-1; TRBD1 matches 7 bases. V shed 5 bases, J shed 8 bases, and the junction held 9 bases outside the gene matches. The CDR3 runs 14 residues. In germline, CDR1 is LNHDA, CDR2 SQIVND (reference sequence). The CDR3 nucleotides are TGTGCCAGTAGTCGGGTCAGGGGGAAAGATGAGCAGTTCTTC. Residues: CASSRVRGKDEQFF. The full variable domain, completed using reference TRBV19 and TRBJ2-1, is DGGITQSPKYLFRKEGQNVTLSCEQNLNHDAMYWYRQDPGQGLRLIYYSQIVNDFQKGDIAEGYSVSREKKESFPLTVTSAQKNPTAFYLCASSRVRGKDEQFFGPGTRLTVL.

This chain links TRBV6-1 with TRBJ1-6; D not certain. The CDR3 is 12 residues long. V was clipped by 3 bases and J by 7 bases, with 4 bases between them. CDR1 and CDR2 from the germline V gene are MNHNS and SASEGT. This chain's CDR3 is CASSESNSPLHF. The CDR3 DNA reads TGTGCCAGCAGTGAGAGCAATTCACCCCTCCACTTT.

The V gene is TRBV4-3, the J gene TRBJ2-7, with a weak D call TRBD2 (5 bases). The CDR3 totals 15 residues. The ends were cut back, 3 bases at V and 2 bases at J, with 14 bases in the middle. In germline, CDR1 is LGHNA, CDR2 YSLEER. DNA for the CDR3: TGCGCCAGCAGCCAGGACGGGAATCTACCCTACGAGCAGTACTTC. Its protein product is CASSQDGNLPYEQYF.

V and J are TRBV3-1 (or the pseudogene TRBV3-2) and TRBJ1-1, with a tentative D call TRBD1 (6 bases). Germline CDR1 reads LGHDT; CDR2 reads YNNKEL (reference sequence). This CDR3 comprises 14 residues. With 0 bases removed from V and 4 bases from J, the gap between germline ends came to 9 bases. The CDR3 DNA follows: TGTGCCAGCAGCCAAGAGCAGGGGAGCACTGAAGCTTTCTTT. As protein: CASSQEQGSTEAFF.

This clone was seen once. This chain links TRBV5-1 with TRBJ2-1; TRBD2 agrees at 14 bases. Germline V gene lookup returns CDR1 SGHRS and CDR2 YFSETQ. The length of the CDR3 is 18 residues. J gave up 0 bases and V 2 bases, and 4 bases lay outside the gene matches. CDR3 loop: CASSLPGTSGSSYNEQFF. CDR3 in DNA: TGCGCCAGCAGCTTACCCGGGACTAGCGGGAGCTCCTACAATGAGCAGTTCTTC.

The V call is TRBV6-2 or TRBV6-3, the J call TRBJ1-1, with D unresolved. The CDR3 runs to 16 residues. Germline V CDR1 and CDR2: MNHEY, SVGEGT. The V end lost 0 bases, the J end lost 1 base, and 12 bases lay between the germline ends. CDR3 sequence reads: CASSYSRWQANTEAFF. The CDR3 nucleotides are TGTGCCAGCAGTTACTCGAGATGGCAGGCGAACACTGAAGCTTTCTTT.

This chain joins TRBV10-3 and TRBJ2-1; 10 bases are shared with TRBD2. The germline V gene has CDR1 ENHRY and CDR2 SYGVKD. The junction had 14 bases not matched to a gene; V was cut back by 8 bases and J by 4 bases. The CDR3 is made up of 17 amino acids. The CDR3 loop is CAIAALRLAGNYNEQFF. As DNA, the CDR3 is TGTGCCATCGCGGCCCTTCGACTAGCGGGCAATTACAATGAGCAGTTCTTC.

The chain's CDR3 is CASRMATRQETQYF. The DNA of the CDR3 is TGTGCCAGCAGAATGGCCACCCGTCAGGAGACCCAGTACTTC. The rearrangement joins TRBV6-5 to TRBJ2-5; no definite D call. The CDR3 has 14 residues. Per germline, CDR1 MNHEY and CDR2 SVGAGI. The ends were cut back, 6 bases at V and 5 bases at J, with 16 bases in the middle.

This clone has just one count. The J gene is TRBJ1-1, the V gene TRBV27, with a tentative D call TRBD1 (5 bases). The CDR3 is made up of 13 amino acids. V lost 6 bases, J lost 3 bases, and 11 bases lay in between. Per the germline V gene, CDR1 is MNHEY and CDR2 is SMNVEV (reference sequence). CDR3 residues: CASRGRFYTEAFF. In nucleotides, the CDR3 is TGTGCCAGCAGGGGGCGATTTTACACTGAAGCTTTCTTT.

The CDR3 reads CSVAAQVYDGYTF. CDR3 coding DNA: TGCAGCGTCGCAGCACAGGTTTATGATGGCTACACCTTC. The genes are TRBV29-1 and TRBJ1-2; maybe TRBD1 (5 bases). Trimming left V 6 bases short and J 6 bases short, with 17 bases between. This CDR3 region has 13 residues. Germline assignment: CDR1 SQVTM and CDR2 ANQGSEA.

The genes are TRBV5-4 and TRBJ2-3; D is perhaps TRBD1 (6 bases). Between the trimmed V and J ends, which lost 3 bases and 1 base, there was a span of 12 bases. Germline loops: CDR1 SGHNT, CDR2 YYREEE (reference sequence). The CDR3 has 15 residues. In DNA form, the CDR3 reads TGTGCCAGCAGCTCAGGGGCGGCTCGCACAGATACGCAGTATTTT. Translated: CASSSGAARTDTQYF.